These T cell receptor beta chains were read from a single sample in a study of cytomegalovirus exposure and HLA in healthy donors. Some clones are missing from TCRdb's copy, which holds only in-frame ones; the method was immunoSEQ multiplex PCR. The table lists around 99,000 clones, around 73% of them singletons, with approximately 8.4% in the top ten. Sequencing was performed on PBMCs. These receptors all come from a man aged 40-49 years in good health and CMV-seronegative. CDR3s include the opening cysteine and the closing phenylalanine or tryptophan. Fields, in order: V gene, J gene, D gene, clone size, CDR3 DNA, CDR3 protein. The D gene is left open where the match is weak. For some rows the clone size is stated as once, few or many, or as a class when expanded; others skip it.

v_gene: TRBV7-2; j_gene: TRBJ1-1; d_gene: .; abundance: .; CDR3nt: TGTGCCAGCAGCTTAGGACCGGGGGGGGAAGCTTTCTTT; CDR3aa: CASSLGPGGEAFF
v_gene: TRBV7-3; j_gene: TRBJ2-3; d_gene: TRBD1; abundance: .; CDR3nt: TGTGCCAGCAGCTCCTCCCCTGCAGGGGGCTCCGATACGCAGTATTTT; CDR3aa: CASSSSPAGGSDTQYF
v_gene: TRBV5-6; j_gene: TRBJ1-1; d_gene: .; abundance: .; CDR3nt: TGTGCCAGCAGCTTGGATTCCACTGAAGCCTTCTTT; CDR3aa: CASSLDSTEAFF
v_gene: TRBV4-3; j_gene: TRBJ1-6; d_gene: TRBD1; abundance: .; CDR3nt: TGCGCCAGCAGCCCAGGGGGCAACGGGTCACCCCTCCACTTT; CDR3aa: CASSPGGNGSPLHF
v_gene: TRBV21-1; j_gene: TRBJ2-2; d_gene: .; abundance: few; CDR3nt: TGTGCCAGCAGCAAACCCTCTAACGGGGAGCTGTTTTTT; CDR3aa: CASSKPSNGELFF
v_gene: TRBV6-5; j_gene: TRBJ2-7; d_gene: TRBD1; abundance: .; CDR3nt: TGTGCCAGCGGGGGACAGGGGGCGCGGGAGCAGTACTTC; CDR3aa: CASGGQGAREQYF
v_gene: TRBV29-1; j_gene: TRBJ2-1; d_gene: TRBD1; abundance: .; CDR3nt: TGCAGCGGCACCACAGGGGATGAGCAGTTCTTC; CDR3aa: CSGTTGDEQFF
v_gene: TRBV19; j_gene: TRBJ2-7; d_gene: .; abundance: .; CDR3nt: TGTGCCAGTAGTACCTCCTCCGGTTACGAGCAGTACTTC; CDR3aa: CASSTSSGYEQYF
v_gene: TRBV29-1; j_gene: TRBJ1-5; d_gene: .; abundance: .; CDR3nt: TGCAGCGTTGGCGAGGAGGTCAGCCGGGGGCCCCAGCATTTT; CDR3aa: CSVGEEVSRGPQHF
v_gene: TRBV4-1; j_gene: TRBJ2-7; d_gene: TRBD1; abundance: .; CDR3nt: TGCGCCAGCAGCAACCACGGGACAGGGTCCGACGAGCAGTACTTC; CDR3aa: CASSNHGTGSDEQYF
v_gene: TRBV6-1; j_gene: TRBJ2-5; d_gene: .; abundance: medium-sized; CDR3nt: TGTGCCAGCAATCCCGGGGGGCTAGATGAGACCCAGTACTTC; CDR3aa: CASNPGGLDETQYF
v_gene: TRBV4-3; j_gene: TRBJ2-3; d_gene: TRBD2; abundance: .; CDR3nt: TGCGCCAGCAGCCAAGAGAGCGGGGGAAGCACAGATACGCAGTATTTT; CDR3aa: CASSQESGGSTDTQYF
v_gene: TRBV5-1; j_gene: TRBJ2-7; d_gene: .; abundance: few; CDR3nt: TGCGCCAGCAGCGGAAGAAGCGGGTCTGACGAGCAGTACTTC; CDR3aa: CASSGRSGSDEQYF
v_gene: TRBV4-3; j_gene: TRBJ1-1; d_gene: .; abundance: once; CDR3nt: TGCGCCAGCAGCCAAACAGGGTTGGAGGCTGAAGCTTTCTTT; CDR3aa: CASSQTGLEAEAFF
v_gene: TRBV7-2; j_gene: TRBJ2-3; d_gene: .; abundance: few; CDR3nt: TGTGCCAGCAGCTTACGTAGCGATACGCAGTATTTT; CDR3aa: CASSLRSDTQYF
v_gene: TRBV6-5; j_gene: TRBJ1-1; d_gene: TRBD1; abundance: .; CDR3nt: TGTGCCAGCGGACAGGCCACTGAAGCTTTCTTT; CDR3aa: CASGQATEAFF
v_gene: TRBV6-1; j_gene: TRBJ1-1; d_gene: TRBD1; abundance: .; CDR3nt: TGTGCCAGCAGTGCAAACCCCGGGACAGGCGGAGCTTTCTTT; CDR3aa: CASSANPGTGGAFF
v_gene: TRBV4-2; j_gene: TRBJ2-3; d_gene: TRBD2; abundance: .; CDR3nt: TGTGCCAGCAGCCAAGGACTAGCGGGGGCGGAAAATACGCAGTATTTT; CDR3aa: CASSQGLAGAENTQYF
v_gene: TRBV1; j_gene: TRBJ2-1; d_gene: .; abundance: .; CDR3nt: TGCACCAGCAGCCAAATTGAGCGGGGGGCCTACAATGAGCAGTTCTTC; CDR3aa: CTSSQIERGAYNEQFF
v_gene: TRBV12-5; j_gene: TRBJ1-1; d_gene: TRBD1; abundance: once; CDR3nt: TGTGCTAGTGGCCCCGACAGGGGGCTGAACACTGAAGCTTTCTTT; CDR3aa: CASGPDRGLNTEAFF
v_gene: TRBV20-1; j_gene: TRBJ1-1; d_gene: .; abundance: .; CDR3nt: TGCAGTGCTAGCGTCGGGAGAGAAGCTTTCTTT; CDR3aa: CSASVGREAFF
v_gene: TRBV4-1; j_gene: TRBJ1-5; d_gene: .; abundance: many; CDR3nt: TGCGCCAGCAGCCTTATTAACTCGGTATATCAGCCCCAGCATTTT; CDR3aa: CASSLINSVYQPQHF
v_gene: TRBV10-3; j_gene: TRBJ1-2; d_gene: .; abundance: few; CDR3nt: TGTGCCATCAGTGACTATCAGGGAAGCTATGGCTACACCTTC; CDR3aa: CAISDYQGSYGYTF
v_gene: TRBV7-2; j_gene: TRBJ2-7; d_gene: TRBD1; abundance: .; CDR3nt: TGTGCCAGCAGCTTACCCTCAGGGGGCACCTACGAGCAGTACTTC; CDR3aa: CASSLPSGGTYEQYF
v_gene: TRBV28; j_gene: TRBJ1-4; d_gene: TRBD1; abundance: .; CDR3nt: TGTGCCAGCAGTTCGGGACAGGGTACCGAAAAACTGTTTTTT; CDR3aa: CASSSGQGTEKLFF
v_gene: TRBV5-1; j_gene: TRBJ2-5; d_gene: TRBD2; abundance: .; CDR3nt: TGCGCCAGCAGCTTGGAAGGGACTAGCAGGGAGACCCAGTACTTC; CDR3aa: CASSLEGTSRETQYF
v_gene: TRBV6-4; j_gene: TRBJ2-7; d_gene: .; abundance: .; CDR3nt: TGTGCCAGCAGTCGGGGTTGCTTGTCCTACGAGCAGTACTTC; CDR3aa: CASSRGCLSYEQYF
v_gene: TRBV5-1; j_gene: TRBJ1-6; d_gene: .; abundance: few; CDR3nt: TGCGCCAGCAGCATGCGCGAAAATTCACCCCTCCACTTT; CDR3aa: CASSMRENSPLHF
v_gene: TRBV28; j_gene: TRBJ1-2; d_gene: TRBD1; abundance: .; CDR3nt: TGTGCCAGCAGTTTACTAATTCAGGGGGCCTTTAACTATGGCTACACCTTC; CDR3aa: CASSLLIQGAFNYGYTF
v_gene: TRBV10-2; j_gene: TRBJ2-2; d_gene: TRBD1; abundance: .; CDR3nt: TGCGCCAGCAGTGATTTGACAGGGCGGACCGGGGAGCTGTTTTTT; CDR3aa: CASSDLTGRTGELFF
v_gene: TRBV19; j_gene: TRBJ1-1; d_gene: .; abundance: few; CDR3nt: TGTGCCAGTAGTATGTTGGGGGCCAGTGAAGCTTTCTTT; CDR3aa: CASSMLGASEAFF
v_gene: TRBV6-1; j_gene: TRBJ1-1; d_gene: .; abundance: few; CDR3nt: TGTGCCGCACCCGCGTGGGGGGTTGAGAACACTGAAGCTTTCTTT; CDR3aa: CAAPAWGVENTEAFF
v_gene: TRBV2; j_gene: TRBJ2-7; d_gene: .; abundance: .; CDR3nt: TGTGCCAGCGCAGACAGTTTGAGTTACGAGCAGTACTTC; CDR3aa: CASADSLSYEQYF
v_gene: TRBV19; j_gene: TRBJ2-2; d_gene: TRBD1; abundance: .; CDR3nt: TGTGCCACCAGGGACAGGGAAAGGGTCGGGGAGCTGTTTTTT; CDR3aa: CATRDRERVGELFF
v_gene: TRBV27; j_gene: TRBJ1-5; d_gene: .; abundance: once; CDR3nt: TGTGCCAGCAGTGCCTGGACAGTCCAGTACAATAGCAATCAGCCCCAGCATTTT; CDR3aa: CASSAWTVQYNSNQPQHF
v_gene: TRBV5-4; j_gene: TRBJ2-7; d_gene: .; abundance: .; CDR3nt: TGTGCCAGCAGTCAGAACTCCTACGAGCAGTACTTC; CDR3aa: CASSQNSYEQYF
v_gene: TRBV7-8; j_gene: TRBJ1-5; d_gene: .; abundance: .; CDR3nt: TGTGCCAGCACCGGGGGTCCCGGCAATCAGCCCCAGCATTTT; CDR3aa: CASTGGPGNQPQHF
v_gene: TRBV6-1; j_gene: TRBJ2-5; d_gene: .; abundance: .; CDR3nt: TGTGCCAGCAGTGGGAGGGGAGGAGAGACCCAGTACTTC; CDR3aa: CASSGRGGETQYF
v_gene: TRBV6-1; j_gene: TRBJ1-5; d_gene: .; abundance: .; CDR3nt: TGTGCCAGCAGTTCGTCGCGAACTAATCAGCCCCAGCATTTT; CDR3aa: CASSSSRTNQPQHF
v_gene: TRBV28; j_gene: TRBJ1-6; d_gene: TRBD1; abundance: .; CDR3nt: TGTGCCAGCAGTTTCTTCAGGACAGGGGTTAATTCACCCCTCCACTTT; CDR3aa: CASSFFRTGVNSPLHF
v_gene: TRBV15; j_gene: TRBJ2-4; d_gene: TRBD2; abundance: .; CDR3nt: TGTGCCACCAGCGCCGGACTAGCGGAAGTAGCCAAAAACATTCAGTACTTC; CDR3aa: CATSAGLAEVAKNIQYF